Listed below are T cell receptor beta chains from one sample, sequenced in a study of shared T cell receptors in the human thymus. Sequenced by immunoSEQ multiplex PCR; TCRdb stores in-frame clones only, minus some. The sample lists about 660,000 clones; 85% to 90% were seen once. The same sample was also studied in work on human thymus T cells.

Sequencing was performed on thymocytes. Receptor source: a boy younger than two with a congenital heart defect. The CDR3 runs from the conserved cysteine through the conserved F or W. The D gene is left open where the match is weak. Clone size, where shown, is once, few, many, or a class for clones that have expanded.

j_call d_call v_call clone_size cdr3_nt cdr3_aa
TRBJ2-7 TRBD2 TRBV7-2 once TGTGCCAGCAGTACTAGCGGGAATACCTACGAGCAGTACTTC CASSTSGNTYEQYF
TRBJ1-2 - TRBV7-8 - TGTGCCAGCAGCTTAGGGGCGGGAGCTAACTATGGCTACACCTTC CASSLGAGANYGYTF
TRBJ2-7 - TRBV2 - TGTGCCAGCTTGACACTCGCCACCTACGAGCAGTACTTC CASLTLATYEQYF
TRBJ2-7 TRBD1 TRBV6-5 - TGTGCCAGCAGCCCCGGGACAGGTCGAGATGAGCAGTACTTC CASSPGTGRDEQYF
TRBJ1-1 TRBD1 TRBV19 - TGTGCCAGTTACGGCCTGTTTTCCGGGACAGGGGTCACTGAAGCTTTCTTT CASYGLFSGTGVTEAFF
TRBJ2-7 - TRBV25-1 - TGTGCCAGCAGTGAACAGGGCGCCGAGCAGTACTTC CASSEQGAEQYF
TRBJ2-5 - TRBV18 - TGTGCCAGCTCAAAGGCAGGGCCCAAAGAGACCCAGTACTTC CASSKAGPKETQYF
TRBJ2-7 TRBD2 TRBV6-5 - TGTGCCAGCAGTCAGAGGCGGGAGGGAGGCGAGCAGTACTTC CASSQRREGGEQYF
TRBJ1-5 - TRBV6-5 - TGTGCCAGCAAGAGAACTCGGGGCAATCAGCCCCAGCATTTT CASKRTRGNQPQHF
TRBJ2-3 - TRBV28 - TGTGCCGGCAGTTTTGGCGGGATCACAGATACGCAGTATTTT CAGSFGGITDTQYF
TRBJ2-5 TRBD2 TRBV9 - TGTGCCAGCAGCGTAGAAGGCAGCGGGAGGACGTACCAAGAGACCCAGTACTTC CASSVEGSGRTYQETQYF
TRBJ2-7 - TRBV12-5 once TGTGCTAGTGGTTTATACCGGAGACCCTACGAGCAGTACTTC CASGLYRRPYEQYF
TRBJ2-2 - TRBV30 - TGTGCCTGGAGTGTTCGGGGGGCGAGTACCGGGGAGCTGTTTTTT CAWSVRGASTGELFF
TRBJ2-1 - TRBV15 - TGTGCCACCAGGGCGGGGTACAATGAGCAGTTCTTC CATRAGYNEQFF
TRBJ2-3 TRBD2 TRBV4-1 - TGCGCCAGCAGGCGGGGGGTGGCTAGCGGGAGAAGCACAGATACGCAGTATTTT CASRRGVASGRSTDTQYF
TRBJ2-7 - TRBV5-5 - TGTGCCAGCAGCTGGTCTAGCGCCTACGAGCAGTACTTC CASSWSSAYEQYF
TRBJ2-5 - TRBV18 once TGTGCCAGCTCACTGCCAGATGTAGAGACCCAGTACTTC CASSLPDVETQYF
TRBJ1-2 - TRBV30 - TGTGCCTGGGTTGCCGGGGGATATGGCTACACCTTC CAWVAGGYGYTF
TRBJ1-4 TRBD1 TRBV6-1 - TGTGCCAGCAGTGAAGCCATTCGGGACAGGCATGAAAAACTGTTTTTT CASSEAIRDRHEKLFF
TRBJ2-1 TRBD2 TRBV4-3 - TGCGCCAGCAGCCAAGATCTTAGCGGGAGAGTATCCTACAATGAGCAGTTCTTC CASSQDLSGRVSYNEQFF
TRBJ2-1 - TRBV19 - TGTGCCAGTAGTACGCAGACTGGTCCCGTGGGCAATGAGCAGTTCTTC CASSTQTGPVGNEQFF
TRBJ1-5 - TRBV27 - TGTGCCAGCAGTTTGGACAAGAATCAGCCCCAGCATTTT CASSLDKNQPQHF
TRBJ2-7 TRBD2 TRBV4-1 - TGCGCCAGCAGTCTTTTCTCTAGCGGTACCTACGAGCAGTACTTC CASSLFSSGTYEQYF
TRBJ2-1 TRBD2 TRBV5-4 - TGTGCCAGCAGCTTAAGCGCGTCTAGCGGGAGGGCCGTTAATGAGCAGTTCTTC CASSLSASSGRAVNEQFF
TRBJ2-7 - TRBV2 once TGTGCCAGCAGTGATGCGGCTTCTCTCCGCGACGAGCAGTACTTC CASSDAASLRDEQYF
TRBJ1-2 TRBD1 TRBV7-9 few TGTGCCAGCAGCCTTGACAGGGGCGGTGGCTACACCTTC CASSLDRGGGYTF
TRBJ1-2 - TRBV27 once TGTGCCAGCAGTTTAATGCCCAGGGGTGGCTATGGCTACACCTTC CASSLMPRGGYGYTF
TRBJ2-1 TRBD2 TRBV13 - TGTGCCAGCAGCGGACTAGCGGGAGCAAGCTCCTACAATGAGCAGTTCTTC CASSGLAGASSYNEQFF
TRBJ2-3 TRBD2 TRBV28 - TGTGCCAGCAGTTTAGCGGGAGCCCGGGGTACGCAGTATTTT CASSLAGARGTQYF
TRBJ2-7 TRBD2 TRBV9 - TGTGCCAGCAGCTCCAGCGGGGGATCAGAACGGTTCGAGCAGTACTTC CASSSSGGSERFEQYF
TRBJ2-5 TRBD1 TRBV6-5 - TGTGCCAGCAGTTTCGGGACAGAGAGCTACCAAGAGACCCAGTACTTC CASSFGTESYQETQYF
TRBJ1-3 - TRBV29-1 - TGCAGCGTTGGGGACAAGCCAGGGCCTGGAAACACCATATATTTT CSVGDKPGPGNTIYF
TRBJ2-1 TRBD2 TRBV4-2 - TGTGCCAGCAGCCAAGGCGGGAGGGCCGGGCAGTTCTTC CASSQGGRAGQFF
TRBJ2-1 - TRBV6-6 - TGTGCCAGCAGCCAAGGGGCAGGGATTTCCAATGAGCAGTTCTTC CASSQGAGISNEQFF
TRBJ2-7 TRBD2 TRBV4-3 - TGCGCCAGCAGCCACCGACTAGCGGGAGGGCCCCACGAGCAGTACTTC CASSHRLAGGPHEQYF
TRBJ1-4 TRBD1 TRBV27 once TGTGCCAGCAGTTCACAGGGGGGGTCGGAAAAACTGTTTTTT CASSSQGGSEKLFF
TRBJ2-4 - TRBV2 - TGTGCCAGCTGGGGAGCGGCCAAAAACATTCAGTACTTC CASWGAAKNIQYF
TRBJ2-1 TRBD2 TRBV9 - TGTGCCAGCGGTCTAGCGGGAGGGTCCTACAATGAGCAGTTCTTC CASGLAGGSYNEQFF
TRBJ1-5 - TRBV5-1 once TGCGCCAGCAGCTTTACAGGGCATCAGCCCCAGCATTTT CASSFTGHQPQHF
TRBJ2-7 - TRBV11-3 once TGTGCCAGCAGCTTCGTTGGCAGCTCCTACGAGCAGTACTTC CASSFVGSSYEQYF
TRBJ2-4 TRBD2 TRBV4-1 few TGCGCCAGCAGCCAAGATGGTGCGGGAGGGCCGAACATTCAGTACTTC CASSQDGAGGPNIQYF
TRBJ2-1 TRBD2 TRBV2 - TGTGCCAGCAGGCCTAGCGGGAGTGAAGCCTACAATGAGCAGTTCTTC CASRPSGSEAYNEQFF
TRBJ1-1 - TRBV18 few TGTGCCAGCTCACCAGTGGCGGTGGCGACCACTGAAGCTTTCTTT CASSPVAVATTEAFF
TRBJ2-3 TRBD2 TRBV4-2 - TGTGCCAGCAGCCAAGACGTCTTAGCGGGAGGTTACTACACAGATACGCAGTATTTT CASSQDVLAGGYYTDTQYF
TRBJ1-2 - TRBV5-4 - TGTGCCAGCAGCTGCCCCGAAGAGGGATCCTTCTATGGCTACACCTTC CASSCPEEGSFYGYTF
TRBJ2-7 - TRBV27 - TGTGCCAGCAGTTTATCGGGGCAGGGCAAGATCCACGAGCAGTACTTC CASSLSGQGKIHEQYF
TRBJ1-2 TRBD1 TRBV7-6 - TGTGCCAGCAGCTGCCTGGGGACAGGGGGCTATGGCTACACCTTC CASSCLGTGGYGYTF
TRBJ2-7 - TRBV28 few TGTGCCAGCGGGTCCGGCGGGCTCGACTACGAGCAGTACTTC CASGSGGLDYEQYF
TRBJ2-1 TRBD2 TRBV18 - TGTGCCAGCTCACTGCTTCCAAGCGGGAGGACCTCCTACAATGAGCAGTTCTTC CASSLLPSGRTSYNEQFF
TRBJ2-1 TRBD1 TRBV2 - TGTGCCAGCAGTGAAAGGGGCCGGGACAGGGGAAATGAGCAGTTCTTC CASSERGRDRGNEQFF
TRBJ2-7 - TRBV30 - TGTGCCTGGAGGGCAGGGTCTGGACAGAGCCCCGAATACGAGCAGTACTTC CAWRAGSGQSPEYEQYF
TRBJ1-2 - TRBV7-2 - TGTGCCAGCAGCTCAGAGCTAGGGGGTGCCGATGGCTACACCTTC CASSSELGGADGYTF
TRBJ2-1 - TRBV4-2 - TGTGCCAGCAGCCAAGCTCCTAGCCTCAATGAGCAGTTCTTC CASSQAPSLNEQFF
TRBJ1-2 TRBD1 TRBV5-6 few TGTGCCAGCAGCTTTGGGACAGGGTATGGCTACACCTTC CASSFGTGYGYTF
TRBJ2-7 - TRBV15 - TGTGCCACCAGCAGAGCCAGGGGCGCGTCCTACGAGCAGTACTTC CATSRARGASYEQYF